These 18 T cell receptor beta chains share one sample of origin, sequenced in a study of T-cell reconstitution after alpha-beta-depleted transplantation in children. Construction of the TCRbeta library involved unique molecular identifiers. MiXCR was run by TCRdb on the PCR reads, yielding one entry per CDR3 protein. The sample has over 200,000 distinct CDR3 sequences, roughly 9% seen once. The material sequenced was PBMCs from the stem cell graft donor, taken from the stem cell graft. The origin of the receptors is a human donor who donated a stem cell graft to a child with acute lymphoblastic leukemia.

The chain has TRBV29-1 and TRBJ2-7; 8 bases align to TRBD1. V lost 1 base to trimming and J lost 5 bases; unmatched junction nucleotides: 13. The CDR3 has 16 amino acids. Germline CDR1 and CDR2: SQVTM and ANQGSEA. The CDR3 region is CSVEGVGTGSVDEQYF. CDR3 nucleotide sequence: TGCAGCGTTGAAGGGGTTGGGACAGGATCCGTGGACGAGCAGTACTTC.

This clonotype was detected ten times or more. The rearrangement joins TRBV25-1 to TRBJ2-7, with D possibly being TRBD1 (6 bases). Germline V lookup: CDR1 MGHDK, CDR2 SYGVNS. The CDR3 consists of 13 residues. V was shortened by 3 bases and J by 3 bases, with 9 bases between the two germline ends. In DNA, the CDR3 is TGTGCCAGCAGTGACAGGGGAAACTACGAGCAGTACTTC. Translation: CASSDRGNYEQYF.

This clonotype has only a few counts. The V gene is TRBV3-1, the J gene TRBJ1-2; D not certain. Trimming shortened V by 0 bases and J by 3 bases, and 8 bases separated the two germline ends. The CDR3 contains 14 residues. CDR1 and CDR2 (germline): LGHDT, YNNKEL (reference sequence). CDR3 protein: CASSQDMSYYGYTF. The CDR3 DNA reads TGTGCCAGCAGCCAAGACATGAGCTACTATGGCTACACCTTC.

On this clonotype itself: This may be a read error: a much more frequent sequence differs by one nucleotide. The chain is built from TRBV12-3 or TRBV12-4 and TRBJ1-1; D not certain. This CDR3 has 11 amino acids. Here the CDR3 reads CAGSFQSEAFF. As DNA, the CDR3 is TGTGCCGGCAGTTTTCAGTCAGAAGCTTTCTTT.

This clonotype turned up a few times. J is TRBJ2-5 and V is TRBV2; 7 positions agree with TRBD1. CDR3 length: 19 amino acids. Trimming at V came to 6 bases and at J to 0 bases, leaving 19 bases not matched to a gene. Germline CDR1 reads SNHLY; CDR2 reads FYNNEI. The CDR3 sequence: CASRKRSGTEFTNQETQYF. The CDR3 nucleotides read TGTGCCAGCAGGAAGAGGAGTGGGACAGAGTTTACCAACCAAGAGACCCAGTACTTC.

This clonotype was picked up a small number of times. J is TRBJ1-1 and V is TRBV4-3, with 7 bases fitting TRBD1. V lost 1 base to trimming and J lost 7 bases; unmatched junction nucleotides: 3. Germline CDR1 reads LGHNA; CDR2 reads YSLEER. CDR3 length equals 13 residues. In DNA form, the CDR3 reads TGCGCCAGCAGCCAAGTTTGGGACAGTGAAGCTTTCTTT. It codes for CASSQVWDSEAFF.

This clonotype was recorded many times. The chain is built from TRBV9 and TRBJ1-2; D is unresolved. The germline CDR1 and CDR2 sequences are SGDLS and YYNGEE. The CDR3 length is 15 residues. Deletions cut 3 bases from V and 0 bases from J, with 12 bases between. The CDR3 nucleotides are TGTGCCAGCAGCGCAGTGGCTATCGCTAACTATGGCTACACCTTC. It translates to CASSAVAIANYGYTF.

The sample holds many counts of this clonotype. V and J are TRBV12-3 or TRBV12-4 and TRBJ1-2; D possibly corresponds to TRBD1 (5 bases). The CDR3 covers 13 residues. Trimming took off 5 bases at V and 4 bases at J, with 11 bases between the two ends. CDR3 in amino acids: CASSPDSPYGYTF. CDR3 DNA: TGTGCCAGCAGTCCCGACAGTCCCTATGGCTACACCTTC.

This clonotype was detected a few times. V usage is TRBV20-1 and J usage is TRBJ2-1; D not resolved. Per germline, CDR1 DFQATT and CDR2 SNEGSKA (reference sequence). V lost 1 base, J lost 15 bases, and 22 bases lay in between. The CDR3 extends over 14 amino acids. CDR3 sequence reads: CSARGQQLLTGRFF. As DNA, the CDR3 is TGCAGTGCTAGAGGGCAACAGCTCCTGACGGGTCGGTTCTTC.

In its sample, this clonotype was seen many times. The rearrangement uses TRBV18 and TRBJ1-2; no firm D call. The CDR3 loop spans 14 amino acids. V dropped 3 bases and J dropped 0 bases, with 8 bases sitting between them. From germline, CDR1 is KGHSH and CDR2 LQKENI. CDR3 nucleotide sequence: TGTGCCAGCTCACCGGGATCTACTAACTATGGCTACACCTTC. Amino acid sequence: CASSPGSTNYGYTF.

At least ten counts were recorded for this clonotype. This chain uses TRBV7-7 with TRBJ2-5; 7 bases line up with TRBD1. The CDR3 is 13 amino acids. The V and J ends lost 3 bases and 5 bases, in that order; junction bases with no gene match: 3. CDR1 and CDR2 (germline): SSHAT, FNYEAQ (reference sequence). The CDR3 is CASSFGQEETQYF. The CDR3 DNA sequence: TGTGCCAGCAGCTTTGGACAGGAGGAGACCCAGTACTTC.

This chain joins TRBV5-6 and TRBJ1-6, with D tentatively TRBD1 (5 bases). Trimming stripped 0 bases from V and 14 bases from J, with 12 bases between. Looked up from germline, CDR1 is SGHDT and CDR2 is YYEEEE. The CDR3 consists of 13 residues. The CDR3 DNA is TGTGCCAGCAGCTTGGGGGACTTTTGGGCCCTCCACTTT. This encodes CASSLGDFWALHF.

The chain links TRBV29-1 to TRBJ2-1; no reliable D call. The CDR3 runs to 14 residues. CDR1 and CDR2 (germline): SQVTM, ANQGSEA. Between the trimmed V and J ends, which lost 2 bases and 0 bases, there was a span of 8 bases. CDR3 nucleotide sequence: TGCAGCGTTGAACGGATGCTCTCCTACAATGAGCAGTTCTTC. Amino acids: CSVERMLSYNEQFF.

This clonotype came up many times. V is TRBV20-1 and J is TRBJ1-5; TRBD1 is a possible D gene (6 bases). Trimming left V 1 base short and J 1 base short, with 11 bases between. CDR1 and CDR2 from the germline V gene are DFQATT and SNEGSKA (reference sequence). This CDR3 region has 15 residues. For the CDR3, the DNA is TGCAGTGCTAGAGTGGGGGGCCCAAGCAATCAGCCCCAGCATTTT. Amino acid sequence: CSARVGGPSNQPQHF.

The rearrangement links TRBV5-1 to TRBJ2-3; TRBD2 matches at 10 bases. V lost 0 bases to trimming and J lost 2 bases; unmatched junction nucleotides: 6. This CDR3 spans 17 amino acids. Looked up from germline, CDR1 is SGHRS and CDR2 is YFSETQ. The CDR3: CASSLATTSGPTDTQYF. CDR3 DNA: TGCGCCAGCAGCTTGGCCACGACTAGCGGGCCCACAGATACGCAGTATTTT.

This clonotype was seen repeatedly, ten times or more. DNA of the CDR3: TGTGCCAGCAGTCCCACTGGACAGGGGGCGATGGAGCAGTACTTC. It specifies CASSPTGQGAMEQYF. The rearrangement links TRBV12-3 or TRBV12-4 to TRBJ2-7; TRBD1 matches at 11 bases. The trim removed 5 bases at V and 7 bases at J, leaving 10 bases unmatched. The CDR3 is 15 residues long.

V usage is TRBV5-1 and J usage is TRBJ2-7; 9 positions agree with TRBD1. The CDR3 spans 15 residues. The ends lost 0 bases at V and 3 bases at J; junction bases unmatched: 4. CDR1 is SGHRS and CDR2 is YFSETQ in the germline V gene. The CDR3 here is CASSLETGGNYEQYF. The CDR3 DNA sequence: TGCGCCAGCAGCTTGGAAACAGGGGGCAACTACGAGCAGTACTTC.

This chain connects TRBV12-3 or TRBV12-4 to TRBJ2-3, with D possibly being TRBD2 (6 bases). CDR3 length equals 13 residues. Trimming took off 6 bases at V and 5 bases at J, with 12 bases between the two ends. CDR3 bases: TGTGCCAGCAGACCTCCGGGGGTAGATACGCAGTATTTT. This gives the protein CASRPPGVDTQYF.